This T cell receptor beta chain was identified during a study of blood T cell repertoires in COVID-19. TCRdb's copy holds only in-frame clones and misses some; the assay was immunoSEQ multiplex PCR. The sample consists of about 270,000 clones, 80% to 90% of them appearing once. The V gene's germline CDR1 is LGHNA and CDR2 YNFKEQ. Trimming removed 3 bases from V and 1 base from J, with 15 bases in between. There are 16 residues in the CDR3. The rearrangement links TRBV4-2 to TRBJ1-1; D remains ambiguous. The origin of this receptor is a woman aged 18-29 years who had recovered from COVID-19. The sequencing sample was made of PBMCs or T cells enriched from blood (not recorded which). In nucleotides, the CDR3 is TGTGCCAGCAGCCAGGACTTGAGTGGGTGGAACACTGAAGCTTTCTTT. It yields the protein CASSQDLSGWNTEAFF.